This T cell receptor (beta chain) appears in the sequencing data of a study of CD8+CD57+ T cells in acquired aplastic anemia. Background on the study: Each DNA sample taken from sorted CD4+ and CD8+ cells came to about 3 ug on average. General observations from the study: Shared by patients and controls, just under 30 CD8+ CDR3s were abundant in patients. Patients and healthy controls showed no significant CD8+ Simpson's diversity difference.

The CDR3 has 14 amino acids. Germline V CDR1 and CDR2: ENHRY, SYGVKD. In this sample, this clonotype turned up a few times. Its antigen is undetermined. A read error may produce the germline difference seen at one junction end. Flow cytometry had shown expanded CD8+CD57+ cells in the patients chosen for sequencing. The enrolled patients all had severe acquired aplastic anemia. Genomic DNA, serving as template, underwent TCR beta VDJ and CDR3 profiling. Using its own MiXCR run on the reads, TCRdb lists one record per CDR3 protein. Of about 160,000 distinct CDR3 sequences in the sample, more than 45% are singletons; the top ten hold about 2.8%.

This receptor was identified in a human donor with aplastic anemia. Sequencing used sorted CD4+, CD8+, or CD8+CD57+ T cells (not recorded which) from PBMCs. The chain links TRBV10-3 to TRBJ2-6; weak D call: TRBD2 (7 bases). DNA for the CDR3: TGTGCCATCAGTGAGAACGGGGGGCAAGACACTGAAGCTTTC. Protein sequence: CAISENGGQDTEAF.